The 9 T cell receptor beta chains listed next were all sequenced from one sample in a study of T cell repertoires in cytomegalovirus infection. TCRdb called the reads again in MiXCR, with one record for every CDR3 protein. The data show fewer than 1,000,000 distinct CDR3 sequences, approximately 31% seen once. Their antigens are not known. The sequenced sample was cultured CD8+ T cells from PBMCs, obtained from culture after CMV antigen stimulation. The receptors were gathered from a human donor in good health (CMV status not recorded). Some clones in this sample may be carry-over from other donors' samples.

The chain is built from TRBV11-3 and TRBJ1-5; tentative D call: TRBD1 (6 bases). V lost 5 bases, J lost 6 bases, and 26 bases lay in between. This CDR3 has 18 amino acids. From germline, CDR1 is SGHNT and CDR2 YENEEA. The CDR3 spells CASSLVQDQRQGSQPQHF. CDR3 in DNA: TGTGCCAGCAGCCTCGTGCAGGACCAAAGGCAGGGGAGTCAGCCCCAGCATTTT.

There are many counts of this clonotype. CDR3 nucleotide sequence: TGTGCCAGCAGTTACAACAGGGCGGGCACTGAAGCTTTCTTT. Translated, it gives CASSYNRAGTEAFF. The chain has TRBV6-2 or TRBV6-3 and TRBJ1-1, with a possible D match to TRBD1 (6 bases). This CDR3 comprises 14 residues. Germline-derived CDR1 and CDR2 are MNHEY and SVGEGT. Trimming took off 2 bases at V and 4 bases at J, with 11 bases between the two ends.

The rearrangement links TRBV6-1 to TRBJ2-4, with a tentative D call TRBD1 (6 bases). V was shortened by 2 bases and J by 13 bases, with 30 bases between the two germline ends. This CDR3 has 18 amino acids. In germline, CDR1 is MNHNS, CDR2 SASEGT. CDR3 sequence (DNA): TGTGCCAGCAGTGAAAACACCTTAACTGACATCCTAGCAGACAGGCAGTACTTC. Translating it yields CASSENTLTDILADRQYF.

The V gene is TRBV27, the J gene TRBJ2-1, with 11 positions matching TRBD2. V trimming: 6 bases; J trimming: 3 bases; junction bases outside the gene matches: 7. Germline values: CDR1 MNHEY, CDR2 SMNVEV (reference sequence). The CDR3 loop spans 16 amino acids. The CDR3: CASSYAGTSGYNEQFF. CDR3 nucleotide sequence: TGTGCCAGCAGCTACGCCGGGACTAGCGGCTACAATGAGCAGTTCTTC.

The chain couples TRBV7-9 to TRBJ2-4; TRBD1 matches 7 bases. Trimming at V came to 6 bases and at J to 2 bases, leaving 10 bases not matched to a gene. CDR1 SEHNR and CDR2 FQNEAQ come from the germline V gene (reference sequence). The CDR3 length is 16 residues. CDR3 coding DNA: TGTGCCAGCAGTTACCGGACAGGCGCGACCAAAAACATTCAGTACTTC. It codes for CASSYRTGATKNIQYF.

The rearrangement joins TRBV6-2 or TRBV6-3 to TRBJ2-3; no clear D. Trimming shortened V by 3 bases and J by 4 bases, and 14 bases separated the two germline ends. The CDR3 covers 15 residues. Germline V gene data show CDR1 as MNHEY and CDR2 as SVGEGT. CDR3 protein: CASSYSEFAADTQYF. Written as DNA, the CDR3 is TGTGCCAGCAGTTATTCAGAGTTCGCAGCAGATACGCAGTATTTT.

The CDR3 loop is CANTQGGFSRDYGYTF. In nucleotides, the CDR3 is TGCGCCAACACCCAGGGGGGGTTCAGTCGTGACTATGGCTACACCTTC. This chain connects TRBV4-1 to TRBJ1-2; 7 positions match TRBD1. The germline CDR1 and CDR2 sequences are MGHRA and YSYEKL. CDR3 length equals 16 residues. Losses at the gene ends were 10 bases for V and 3 bases for J; bases not matched to a gene: 17.

This chain joins TRBV19 and TRBJ2-7; no definite D call. Germline lookup yields CDR1 LNHDA and CDR2 SQIVND (reference sequence). V was pared by 3 bases and J by 1 base, with 10 bases between. The CDR3 is made up of 14 amino acids. CDR3 region: CASSMGYGSYEQYF. The CDR3 DNA reads TGTGCCAGTAGTATGGGGTACGGATCCTACGAGCAGTACTTC.

With respect to this clonotype: The junction departs from germline at one end; a sequencing error may be responsible. The chain is built from TRBV7-3 and TRBJ1-1, with D tentatively TRBD1 (6 bases). The germline CDR1 and CDR2 sequences are SGHTA and FQGTGA. This CDR3 contains 14 residues. The CDR3 coding sequence is TGTGCCAACAGCTTAGCGGGGGGCCAGGATGAAGCTTTCTTT. This codes for CANSLAGGQDEAFF.